The clone carrying this T cell receptor (beta chain) was picked up a small number of times. The data stem from a study of blood T cell repertoires in COVID-19. Assay used: immunoSEQ multiplex PCR; TCRdb lists only in-frame clones, some missing. The sample includes 400,000 to 450,000 clones, 85% to 90% of them seen just once. CDR1 is MNHEY, CDR2 SVGAGI, per germline. Trimming cost V 2 bases and J 3 bases, with 13 bases left between them. The CDR3 totals 15 residues. The clonotype originates from a man between 18 and 29 years old with COVID-19, enrolled during active disease. Sequencing was performed on peripheral blood. This chain links TRBV6-5 with TRBJ1-1; D gene unclear. CDR3 in DNA: TGTGCCAGCAGTTACGGGCAACCTTGGGACACTGAAGCTTTCTTT. Amino acids: CASSYGQPWDTEAFF.